These T cell receptor beta chains were read from a single sample in a study of early T cells in non-severe SARS-CoV-2 infection. One entry per CDR3 protein results from TCRdb running MiXCR on the 5' RACE reads. The profile shows about 80,000 distinct CDR3 sequences, 14% to 15% of them singletons. Material for sequencing was whole blood. The receptor set was obtained from an adult who was a healthcare worker with PCR-confirmed SARS-CoV-2 infection or an uninfected control (not recorded which). CDR3s include the opening cysteine and the closing phenylalanine or tryptophan. A D gene is named only where the DNA matches it firmly. Clone sizes are given selectively: once, few, many, or a class where the clone is expanded.

D: -
size: many
J: TRBJ1-1
V: TRBV7-6
length: 13
DNA: TGTGCCAGCAGCCAAAGATCGAACACTGAAGCTTTCTTT
CDR3: CASSQRSNTEAFF

D: -
size: few
J: TRBJ2-1
V: TRBV29-1
length: 12
DNA: TGCAGCGTTTACACAGGCTACAATGAGCAGTTCTTC
CDR3: CSVYTGYNEQFF

D: -
size: -
J: TRBJ1-2
V: TRBV3-1
length: 15
DNA: TGTGCCAGCAGCCAAACCGGGACATCTAACTATGGCTACACCTTC
CDR3: CASSQTGTSNYGYTF

D: -
size: -
J: TRBJ2-5
V: TRBV28
length: 13
DNA: TGTGCCAGCAGTTTAATCTCTCCCGAGACCCAGTACTTC
CDR3: CASSLISPETQYF

D: -
size: -
J: TRBJ2-1
V: TRBV20-1
length: 14
DNA: TGCAGTGCTAGGTCAATTTCAGCGGGCAATGAGCAGTTCTTC
CDR3: CSARSISAGNEQFF

D: -
size: -
J: TRBJ2-1
V: TRBV6-5
length: 15
DNA: TGTGCCAGCAGTCCCGGACTAGCAGGGGGCAATGAGCAGTTCTTC
CDR3: CASSPGLAGGNEQFF

D: -
size: -
J: TRBJ1-1
V: TRBV12-3/TRBV12-4
length: 13
DNA: TGTGCCAGCAGTTTCGGAGAGGGAAGGGTAACTTTCTTT
CDR3: CASSFGEGRVTFF

D: -
size: few
J: TRBJ2-7
V: TRBV7-2
length: 15
DNA: TGTGCCAGCAGCTTAGTCCACCAGGCTACCTACGAGCAGTACTTC
CDR3: CASSLVHQATYEQYF

D: TRBD1
size: once
J: TRBJ2-7
V: TRBV5-1
length: 13
DNA: TGCGCCAGCAGCGGGGACAGCCTCTACGAGCAGTACTTC
CDR3: CASSGDSLYEQYF

D: -
size: few
J: TRBJ1-6
V: TRBV27
length: 14
DNA: TGTGCCAGCTCACAGCCGGGGGAAGCTTCACCCCTCCACTTT
CDR3: CASSQPGEASPLHF

D: -
size: -
J: TRBJ2-1
V: TRBV5-1
length: 14
DNA: TGCGCCAGCAGCTTGGGGCTAGCAGGTGGCGAGCAGTTCTTC
CDR3: CASSLGLAGGEQFF

D: TRBD1
size: -
J: TRBJ2-7
V: TRBV5-1
length: 14
DNA: TGCGCCAGCAGCATTCGACAGGGGGACTACGAGCAGTACTTC
CDR3: CASSIRQGDYEQYF

D: TRBD1
size: few
J: TRBJ1-3
V: TRBV9
length: 15
DNA: TGTGCCAGCAGCGCAACAGGGGGCTCTGGAAACACCATATATTTT
CDR3: CASSATGGSGNTIYF

D: TRBD1
size: -
J: TRBJ1-3
V: TRBV15
length: 14
DNA: TGTGCCACAAAACAGGGGCTCTCTGGAAACACCATATATTTT
CDR3: CATKQGLSGNTIYF

D: -
size: -
J: TRBJ2-2
V: TRBV12-3/TRBV12-4
length: 15
DNA: TGTGCCAGCAGTTTGTCACAGGTCCACACCGGGGAGCTGTTTTTT
CDR3: CASSLSQVHTGELFF

D: -
size: few
J: TRBJ2-3
V: TRBV2
length: 14
DNA: TGTGCCACAACTCCAGGGCCTAGCACAGATACGCAGTATTTT
CDR3: CATTPGPSTDTQYF

D: -
size: -
J: TRBJ2-1
V: TRBV4-1
length: 14
DNA: TGCGCCAGCAGCCAAGACTACGTACCCAATGAGCAGTTCTTC
CDR3: CASSQDYVPNEQFF

D: TRBD2
size: -
J: TRBJ2-1
V: TRBV20-1
length: 13
DNA: TGCAGTGCTAGAGCGGGGGGGCCGAATGAGCAGTTCTTC
CDR3: CSARAGGPNEQFF

D: -
size: few
J: TRBJ2-1
V: TRBV29-1
length: 10
DNA: TGCAGCGTTTGGGATAATGAGCAGTTCTTC
CDR3: CSVWDNEQFF